This T cell receptor (beta chain) originates from a study of cytomegalovirus exposure and HLA in healthy donors. For the study at large: Assignment to the Caucasian-associated ancestry cluster applied to less than 85% of the approximately 360 genotyped donors.

A few counts support this clone. 60 Vbeta and 13 Jbeta primers were used in PCR. This table comes from immunoSEQ multiplex PCR, and its TCRdb copy is limited to in-frame clones, with some not included. The top ten clones hold 5.1% of a sample with approximately 140,000 clones, roughly 80% of them seen once. The origin of this receptor is a male donor in good health and CMV-seronegative. Sequenced: PBMCs.

The CDR3 DNA is TGTGCCAGTAGTACACAGGGCCTCGGCAATCAGCCCCAGCATTTT. Its translation: CASSTQGLGNQPQHF. The chain has TRBV19 and TRBJ1-5, with a possible D match to TRBD1 (6 bases). V was trimmed by 4 bases and J by 2 bases, leaving 12 bases between them. The germline V gene has CDR1 LNHDA and CDR2 SQIVND (reference sequence). The CDR3 runs to 15 residues.